This TCR beta chain was sequenced for a study of T-cell reconstitution after alpha-beta-depleted transplantation in children. Only a few counts were recorded for this clonotype. As it was prepared, the TCRbeta library received unique molecular identifiers. TCRdb independently ran MiXCR on the PCR reads; one entry per CDR3 protein. The sample records 350,000 to 450,000 distinct CDR3 sequences, roughly 21% being singletons. V was pared by 6 bases and J by 8 bases, with 11 bases of the junction left unmatched. This CDR3 spans 14 amino acids. Per germline, CDR1 SGHRS and CDR2 YFSETQ. The genes are TRBV5-1 and TRBJ2-1, with 7 bases aligning to TRBD1. The source material was PBMCs from the stem cell graft donor, sampled from the stem cell graft. This clonotype originated in a human donor who donated a stem cell graft to a child with acute myeloid leukemia. The CDR3 DNA reads as TGCGCCAGCACCTTTCCCGAACAGGGGTATGAGCAGTTCTTC. Translated: CASTFPEQGYEQFF. Complete variable domain (other parts from reference TRBV5-1 and TRBJ2-1): KAGVTQTPRYLIKTRGQQVTLSCSPISGHRSVSWYQQTPGQGLQFLFEYFSETQRNKGNFPGRFSGRQFSNSRSEMNVSTLELGDSALYLCASTFPEQGYEQFFGPGTRLTVL.